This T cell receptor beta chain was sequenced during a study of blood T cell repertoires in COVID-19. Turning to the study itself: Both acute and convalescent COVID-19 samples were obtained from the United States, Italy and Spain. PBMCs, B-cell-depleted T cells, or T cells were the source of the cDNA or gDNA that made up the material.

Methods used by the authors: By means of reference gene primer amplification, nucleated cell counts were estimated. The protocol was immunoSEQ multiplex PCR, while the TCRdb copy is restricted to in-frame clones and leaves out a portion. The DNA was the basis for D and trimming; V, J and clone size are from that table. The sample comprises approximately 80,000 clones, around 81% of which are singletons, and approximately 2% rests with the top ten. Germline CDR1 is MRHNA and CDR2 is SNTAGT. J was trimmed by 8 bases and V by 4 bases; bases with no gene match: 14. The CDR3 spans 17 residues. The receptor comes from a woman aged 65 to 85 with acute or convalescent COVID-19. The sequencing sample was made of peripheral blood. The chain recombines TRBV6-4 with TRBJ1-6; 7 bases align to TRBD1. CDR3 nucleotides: TGTGCCAGCAGTGGCCGAAAACGACAGGGACAACATTCACCCCTCCACTTT. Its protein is CASSGRKRQGQHSPLHF.